The 18 T cell receptor beta chains below all came from one sample that was sequenced in a study of CD8 T cells in ankylosing spondylitis. TCRdb re-analysed the 5' RACE reads in MiXCR, keeping a single row per CDR3 protein. This sample has about 510,000 distinct CDR3 sequences; less than 6% occur once, and the top ten carry 3% to 4.5%. Study-wide results and caveats: It appeared that ankylosing spondylitis blood was characterized by a TCR beta motif of several highly homologous variants.

These TCRs' antigens remain unknown. The specimen was blood, either unsorted or a sorted T cell fraction (not recorded which). Every receptor here comes from a male donor with ankylosing spondylitis.

Comment on this clonotype: This could be a read error, since a much larger clone is one nucleotide away. This rearrangement joins TRBV7-9 to TRBJ2-7; the D is unclear. CDR1 is SEHNR, CDR2 FQNEAQ, per germline (reference sequence). This CDR3 comprises 12 residues. Between the trimmed V and J ends, which lost 3 bases and 5 bases, there was a span of 8 bases. The CDR3 coding sequence is TGTGCCAGCAGCTTTTACAGCCACGAGCAGTACTTC. Translating gives CASSFYSHEQYF. Full variable domain (missing parts from reference TRBV7-9 and TRBJ2-7): DTGVSQNPRHKITKRGQNVTFRCDPISEHNRLYWYRQTLGQGPEFLTYFQNEAQLEKSRLLSDRFSAERPKGSFSTLEIQRTEQGDSAMYLCASSFYSHEQYFGPGTRLTVT.

This clonotype has more than one count but fewer than ten. The rearrangement joins TRBV5-1 to TRBJ2-1; 9 positions agree with TRBD2. Trimming cost V 4 bases and J 8 bases; bases outside gene matches: 10. CDR3 length: 15 residues. Looked up from germline, CDR1 is SGHRS and CDR2 is YFSETQ. The CDR3 spells CASSLPGLAEDEQFF. The CDR3 DNA reads as TGCGCCAGCAGCCTCCCGGGACTAGCTGAGGATGAGCAGTTCTTC.

The V call is TRBV7-2, the J call TRBJ2-7; 7 bases are a match to TRBD1. J lost 6 bases, V lost 4 bases, and 12 bases had no gene match. The CDR3 length is 15 residues. CDR1 is SGHTA and CDR2 is FQGNSA in the germline V gene. The CDR3 here is CASSSAGGNRVEQYF. Here the CDR3 DNA reads TGTGCCAGCAGCTCCGCAGGGGGAAATAGAGTCGAGCAGTACTTC.

This clonotype was seen at least ten times. V gene TRBV10-1 combines with J gene TRBJ2-2; D remains unclear. CDR1 and CDR2 from the germline V gene are WNHNN and SYGVQD (reference sequence). V was clipped by 2 bases and J by 2 bases, with 0 bases between them. The CDR3 totals 12 residues. CDR3 DNA: TGCGCCAGCAGTGAGAACACCGGGGAGCTGTTTTTT. It yields the protein CASSENTGELFF.

At least ten counts were recorded for this clonotype. The J gene is TRBJ2-4, the V gene TRBV9; 13 nucleotides align to TRBD2. CDR3 length equals 17 residues. The ends lost 2 bases at V and 8 bases at J; junction bases unmatched: 10. Germline V lookup: CDR1 SGDLS, CDR2 YYNGEE. The CDR3 bases are TGTGCCAGCAGCGTCGGGACTAGCGGGGCTCCCGAGGACATTCAGTACTTC. The encoded protein is CASSVGTSGAPEDIQYF.

The table lists this clonotype with many counts. J is TRBJ2-3 and V is TRBV20-1; 8 nucleotides match TRBD2. Looked up from germline, CDR1 is DFQATT and CDR2 is SNEGSKA (reference sequence). This CDR3 comprises 15 residues. V shed 1 base, J shed 1 base, and the junction held 4 bases outside the gene matches. The CDR3 region has the DNA TGCAGTGCTAGAGCCCTGACTAGCGGCACAGATACGCAGTATTTT. It is translated as CSARALTSGTDTQYF.

This clonotype has ten or more counts. The J gene is TRBJ2-3, the V gene TRBV4-3; D is unclear. The V end lost 0 bases, the J end lost 4 bases, and 11 bases lay between the germline ends. The CDR3 sequence is 15 residues long. The germline V gene has CDR1 LGHNA and CDR2 YSLEER. CDR3 in DNA: TGCGCCAGCAGCCAAGAGAGACGGCGTCCAGATACGCAGTATTTT. Protein sequence: CASSQERRRPDTQYF.

This clonotype was detected only a few times. The chain combines TRBV4-2 with TRBJ2-1; D is possibly TRBD2 (6 bases). This CDR3 spans 15 amino acids. The V gene's germline CDR1 is LGHNA and CDR2 YNFKEQ. Deletions cut 7 bases from V and 0 bases from J, with 13 bases between. The CDR3 protein is CASTFAGSSYNEQFF. DNA of the CDR3: TGTGCCAGCACCTTTGCGGGAAGCTCCTACAATGAGCAGTTCTTC.

This clonotype occurred many times. This chain links TRBV6-5 with TRBJ2-5; 7 nucleotides line up with TRBD1. The CDR3 sequence is 14 residues long. From germline, CDR1 is MNHEY and CDR2 SVGAGI. After removal of 3 bases from V and 7 bases from J, the junction contained 8 bases not matched to a gene. DNA for the CDR3: TGTGCCAGCAGTTATTTGGACAGGACGGGGACCCAGTACTTC. This sequence encodes CASSYLDRTGTQYF.

As concerns this clonotype: A junction end diverges from the germline sequence, so it may reflect a read error. The CDR3 reads CASSLGGSGTPQETQYF. As DNA, the CDR3 is TGTGCTAGCAGCTTGGGGGGGTCCGGGACCCCCCAAGAGACCCAGTACTTC. V gene TRBV7-7 combines with J gene TRBJ2-5; 7 positions match TRBD2. This CDR3 comprises 17 residues. The germline CDR1 and CDR2 sequences are SSHAT and FNYEAQ (reference sequence).

This clonotype showed up many times. The chain carries TRBV6-1 and TRBJ2-7; D ambiguous. V lost 7 bases and J 5 bases, leaving 15 bases between the germline ends. Germline CDR1 is MNHNS and CDR2 is SASEGT. The CDR3 is 13 amino acids. The CDR3 sequence: CASKYGLPHEQYF. CDR3 bases: TGTGCCAGCAAATACGGCCTGCCACACGAGCAGTACTTC.

The rearrangement joins TRBV5-4 to TRBJ1-1; D not certain. Germline V gene sequence: CDR1 SGHNT, CDR2 YYREEE (reference sequence). Trimming shortened V by 0 bases and J by 3 bases, and 9 bases separated the two germline ends. CDR3 length: 14 amino acids. CDR3 protein: CASSLGSTYTEAFF. DNA for the CDR3: TGTGCCAGCAGCTTGGGCAGCACTTACACTGAAGCTTTCTTT.

This clonotype showed up many times. V usage is TRBV28 and J usage is TRBJ2-1, with 16 bases that match TRBD2. Unmatched junction bases numbered 15, after V lost 7 bases and J lost 6 bases. CDR3 length: 19 amino acids. Germline-derived CDR1 and CDR2 are MDHEN and SYDVKM. The CDR3 sequence: CASIGIMGLAGGKGNEQFF. CDR3 DNA: TGTGCCAGCATCGGGATAATGGGACTAGCGGGAGGGAAGGGCAATGAGCAGTTCTTC.

In its sample, this clonotype was seen many times. The chain has TRBV20-1 and TRBJ2-3; D may correspond to TRBD1 or TRBD2 (6 bases each). Per germline, CDR1 DFQATT and CDR2 SNEGSKA (reference sequence). This CDR3 contains 14 residues. Trimming cost V 6 bases and J 6 bases, with 19 bases left between them. The CDR3 nucleotides are TGCAGTGCCCCTAGGGGGGCCTGGCGGGATACGCAGTATTTT. This gives the protein CSAPRGAWRDTQYF.

This clonotype was recorded at least ten times. The V call is TRBV6-2 or TRBV6-3, the J call TRBJ2-1; 7 bases line up with TRBD1. The CDR3 contains 15 residues. Germline lookup yields CDR1 MNHEY and CDR2 SVGEGT. Trimming took 6 bases from V and 4 from J; bases not matched to a gene: 9. In DNA form, the CDR3 reads TGTGCCAGCAGGGAAGACAGGGCCCCATACAATGAGCAGTTCTTC. Translation: CASREDRAPYNEQFF.

This clonotype was detected ten times or more. This chain connects TRBV7-2 to TRBJ1-5, with 7 nucleotides matching TRBD1. Germline V gene sequence: CDR1 SGHTA, CDR2 FQGNSA. The length of the CDR3 is 16 residues. Trimming took 5 bases from V and 2 from J; bases not matched to a gene: 9. The CDR3 nucleotides read TGTGCCAGCAGCAGGACAGGCGGATGGGGCAATCAGCCCCAGCATTTT. Its translation: CASSRTGGWGNQPQHF.

Ten or more counts support this clonotype. The chain is built from TRBV4-1 and TRBJ2-7, with TRBD2 matching over 7 bases. The germline V gene encodes CDR1 MGHRA and CDR2 YSYEKL. The CDR3 covers 15 residues. The V and J ends lost 1 base and 1 base, in that order; junction bases with no gene match: 4. The CDR3 spells CASSQGTRSSYEQYF. The DNA of the CDR3 is TGCGCCAGCAGCCAAGGGACTAGGAGTTCCTACGAGCAGTACTTC.

A few counts support this clonotype. The chain is built from TRBV20-1 and TRBJ1-1; TRBD1 might be the D (6 bases). The ends were cut back, 0 bases at V and 6 bases at J, with 17 bases in the middle. CDR1 is DFQATT and CDR2 is SNEGSKA in the germline V gene (reference sequence). CDR3 length equals 15 residues. CDR3 amino acids: CSARDPRRQVPEAFF. DNA of the CDR3: TGCAGTGCTAGAGACCCGAGGCGACAGGTCCCTGAAGCTTTCTTT.